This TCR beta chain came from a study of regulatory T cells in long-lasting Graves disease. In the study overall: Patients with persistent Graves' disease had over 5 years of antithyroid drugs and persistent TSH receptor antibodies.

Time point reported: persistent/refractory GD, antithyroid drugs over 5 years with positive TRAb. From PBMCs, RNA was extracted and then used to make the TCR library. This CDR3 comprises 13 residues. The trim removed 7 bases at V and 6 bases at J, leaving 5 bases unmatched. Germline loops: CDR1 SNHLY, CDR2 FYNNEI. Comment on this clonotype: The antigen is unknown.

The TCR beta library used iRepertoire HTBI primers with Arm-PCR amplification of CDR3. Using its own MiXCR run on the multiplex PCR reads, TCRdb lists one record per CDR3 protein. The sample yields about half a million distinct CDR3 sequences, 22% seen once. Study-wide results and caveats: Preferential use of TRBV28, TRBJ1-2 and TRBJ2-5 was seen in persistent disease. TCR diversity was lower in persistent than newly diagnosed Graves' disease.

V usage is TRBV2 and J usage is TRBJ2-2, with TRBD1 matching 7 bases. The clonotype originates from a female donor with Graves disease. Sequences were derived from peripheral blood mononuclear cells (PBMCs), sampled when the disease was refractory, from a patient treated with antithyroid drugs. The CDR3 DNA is TGTGCCAGCATCGGACAGGCGGCCGGGGAGCTGTTTTTT. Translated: CASIGQAAGELFF. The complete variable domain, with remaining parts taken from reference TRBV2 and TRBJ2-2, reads EPEVTQTPSHQVTQMGQEVILRCVPISNHLYFYWYRQILGQKVEFLVSFYNNEISEKSEIFDDQFSVERPDGSNFTLKIRSTKLEDSAMYFCASIGQAAGELFFGEGSRLTVL.